This T cell receptor beta chain originates from a study of CD8 T cells in ankylosing spondylitis. Overall study results and limits: Matched synovial fluid from ankylosing spondylitis patients was reported to be enriched for disease-linked clones. It appeared that ankylosing spondylitis blood was characterized by a TCR beta motif of fewer than ten highly homologous variants.

CDR3 size: 20 residues. CDR1 and CDR2 from the germline V gene are MNHEY and SVGEGT. V lost 5 bases and J 2 bases, leaving 31 bases between the germline ends. With regard to this clonotype: Its specificity is not known.

TCRdb itself ran the 5' RACE reads through MiXCR, one entry per CDR3 protein. This table holds under 250,000 distinct CDR3 sequences, about 7% found once. Sequencing was done on a sample of blood, either unsorted or a sorted T cell fraction (not recorded which). J is TRBJ2-7 and V is TRBV6-2 or TRBV6-3, with D possibly being TRBD1 (6 bases). This TCR was sampled from a male donor with ankylosing spondylitis. CDR3 in amino acids: CASSHPAQRHRELFTYEQYF. For the CDR3, the DNA is TGTGCCAGCAGTCACCCCGCGCAAAGACACAGGGAACTCTTCACCTACGAGCAGTACTTC.